The T cell receptor beta chain described here comes from a study of coeliac disease. Study-level findings and limits: Most TRB amino acid sequences occurred in only one sample. Control samples showed higher TRB and TRG clonality than intraepithelial and lamina propria samples in active celiac disease. Only 1 of 6 controls, but about 55% of the 18 coeliac samples, showed published gliadin-specific TRB sequences.

As regards this clone: Its antigen is currently unknown.

The CDR3 is made up of 13 amino acids. CDR1 and CDR2 from the germline V gene are SGHAT and FQDESV (reference sequence). V lost 5 bases and J lost 1; bases outside the gene matches: 2. Generated by immunoSEQ multiplex PCR, the TCRdb table keeps only in-frame clones and is missing some. Found here are 3,500 to 4,500 clones, about three fifths of them singletons; the top ten hold about 5.7%. Sequencing input: lymphocytes from the gut lamina propria. This sequence joins TRBV11-1 and TRBJ2-7, with TRBD2 matching over 7 bases. The TCR comes from a man aged 70-80 years without celiac disease. The CDR3 reads CASSVGRSYEQYF. CDR3 DNA sequence: TGTGCCAGCAGCGTCGGGAGGTCCTACGAGCAGTACTTC.